The rows below give T cell receptor beta chains drawn from one sample of a study of Graves' ophthalmopathy and Graves' hyperthyroidism. MiXCR, run by TCRdb on the multiplex PCR reads, gives a single entry per CDR3 protein. Altogether just over 600,000 distinct CDR3 sequences are present, 20% to 25% being singletons, with the ten largest covering approximately 7%. The sequencing sample was made of peripheral blood. The receptors derive from a woman under 30 with stable Graves' hyperthyroidism. Some clones in this sample may be carry-over from other donors' samples. CDR3s include the opening cysteine and the closing phenylalanine or tryptophan. A D gene is named only where the DNA matches it firmly. A clone size is listed for some rows: how often the clone was seen (once, few, many), or a class if it is expanded.

>TRBJ2-7|-|many|TRBV20-1
CSPEAGGNRYEQYF
TGCAGCCCTGAAGCAGGGGGGAATCGTTACGAGCAGTACTTC
>TRBJ2-2|TRBD1|-|TRBV28
CASISGTGAGELFF
TGTGCCAGCATATCCGGGACAGGGGCCGGGGAGCTGTTTTTT
>TRBJ2-5|TRBD2|many|TRBV27
CASSLRGGEETQYF
TGTGCCAGCAGTCTGCGGGGGGGAGAAGAGACCCAGTACTTC
>TRBJ2-5|-|many|TRBV10-2
CASSAGVETQYF
TGCGCCAGCAGTGCTGGGGTAGAGACCCAGTACTTC
>TRBJ2-5|TRBD1|many|TRBV9
CASSTPEGQAETQYF
TGTGCCAGCAGCACCCCGGAGGGACAGGCTGAGACCCAGTACTTC
>TRBJ1-5|-|many|TRBV7-6
CASSQGSGVGQPQHF
TGTGCCAGCAGCCAGGGGTCAGGGGTGGGTCAGCCCCAGCATTTT
>TRBJ2-7|TRBD1|few|TRBV6-1
CASSKDRGLYEQYF
TGTGCCAGCAGCAAGGACAGGGGGCTCTACGAGCAGTACTTC
>TRBJ2-2|TRBD1|many|TRBV27
CASSWPSGQGTGELFF
TGTGCCAGCAGTTGGCCCTCGGGACAGGGGACCGGGGAGCTGTTTTTT
>TRBJ1-2|-|many|TRBV6-5
CASSYFGRGSGYTF
TGTGCCAGCAGTTACTTCGGACGGGGCTCTGGCTACACCTTC
>TRBJ1-1|-|many|TRBV20-1
CSARVDSLNTEAFF
TGCAGTGCTAGAGTGGACAGCCTGAACACTGAAGCTTTCTTT
>TRBJ2-7|-|few|TRBV7-8
CASSNNEQYF
TGTGCCAGCAGCAACAACGAGCAGTACTTC
>TRBJ1-6|-|-|TRBV27
CASSLWNNSPLHF
TGTGCCAGCAGTTTATGGAATAATTCACCCCTCCACTTT
>TRBJ1-2|-|-|TRBV12-3/TRBV12-4
CASSFRVSGGYTF
TGTGCCAGCAGTTTCAGGGTTTCGGGTGGCTACACCTTC
>TRBJ2-5|TRBD2|-|TRBV12-3/TRBV12-4
CASALAGGVVETQYF
TGTGCCAGCGCCCTAGCGGGAGGTGTGGTAGAGACCCAGTACTTC
>TRBJ1-2|-|-|TRBV2
CASSESGNSGYTF
TGTGCCAGCAGTGAATCAGGGAACAGCGGCTACACCTTC
>TRBJ1-2|TRBD1|-|TRBV28
CASSPRGTGNYGYTF
TGTGCCAGCAGCCCCAGAGGGACAGGGAACTATGGCTACACCTTC
>TRBJ1-6|-|many|TRBV5-5
CASSLWGEVNNSPLHF
TGTGCCAGCAGCTTATGGGGGGAAGTCAATAATTCACCCCTCCACTTT
>TRBJ1-1|-|-|TRBV6-5
CASSYSYPRGFTRAFF
TGTGCCAGCAGTTACTCGTACCCTCGGGGGTTCACTAGAGCTTTCTTT
>TRBJ1-1|TRBD1|many|TRBV2
CASNPGGNSNTEAFF
TGTGCCAGCAACCCAGGGGGCAATTCGAACACTGAAGCTTTCTTT
>TRBJ2-2|-|-|TRBV6-1
CAIGTANTGELFF
TGTGCCATCGGGACGGCGAACACCGGGGAGCTGTTTTTT
>TRBJ1-5|TRBD1|many|TRBV4-1
CASSQDWDSEGNQPQHF
TGCGCCAGCAGCCAAGATTGGGACAGTGAAGGCAATCAGCCCCAGCATTTT
>TRBJ2-2|-|-|TRBV25-1
CASSESSGGELFF
TGCGCCAGCAGTGAAAGTTCTGGCGGGGAGCTGTTTTTT
>TRBJ2-7|TRBD1|many|TRBV7-9
CASSLVAGQGRTYEQYF
TGTGCCAGCAGCTTAGTTGCGGGACAGGGGAGGACCTACGAGCAGTACTTC
>TRBJ2-7|TRBD2|many|TRBV5-1
CASSLEPGTSGRTQDF
TGCGCCAGCAGCTTGGAACCAGGGACTAGCGGGAGGACCCAAGACTTC
>TRBJ1-2|-|many|TRBV2
CASSELRAPHYGYTF
TGTGCCAGCAGTGAACTCCGGGCCCCACACTATGGCTACACCTTC
>TRBJ1-2|-|many|TRBV12-3/TRBV12-4
CASSLRGSSYGYTF
TGTGCCAGCAGTTTAAGAGGGTCTAGCTATGGCTACACCTTC
>TRBJ1-1|TRBD1|-|TRBV24-1
CATSESGQGFTEAFF
TGTGCCACCAGTGAATCCGGACAGGGTTTCACTGAAGCTTTCTTT
>TRBJ1-1|TRBD1|many|TRBV27
CASSFRQGTYTEAFF
TGTGCCAGCAGTTTCCGACAGGGAACGTACACTGAAGCTTTCTTT
>TRBJ1-6|TRBD1|few|TRBV6-1
CASTLAQGAGSPLHF
TGTGCCAGCACCTTGGCACAGGGGGCGGGTTCACCCCTCCACTTT
>TRBJ2-7|TRBD2|many|TRBV6-1
CASNPPIDSGGYEQYF
TGTGCCAGCAATCCCCCTATAGATAGCGGGGGCTACGAGCAGTACTTC
>TRBJ1-2|TRBD1|-|TRBV27
CASSPAGTGGSYYGYTF
TGTGCCAGCAGTCCGGCCGGGACAGGGGGCTCGTACTATGGCTACACCTTC
>TRBJ1-3|-|many|TRBV6-5
CASKAVAYSGNTIYF
TGTGCCAGCAAGGCCGTGGCCTACTCTGGAAACACCATATATTTT